The 18 T cell receptor beta chains below were found in one sample sequenced in a study of blood T cells in healthy people across ages. Using a J-beta primer mix together with a sample-barcoded 5' primer, a second PCR was run for roughly 6 to 12 cycles. In TCRdb, the 5' RACE reads were re-called with MiXCR into one record per CDR3 protein. The data show some 1,500,000 distinct CDR3 sequences, around 40% seen once. Sequenced: blood. These receptors all stem from a woman between 18 and 29 years old in good health.

The chain uses TRBV29-1 and TRBJ2-1; 7 bases agree with TRBD1. The last part of the DNA fits TRBJ2-7 better; the J call may be wrong. The CDR3 is 14 amino acids. Germline CDR1 and CDR2: SQVTM and ANQGSEA. Here the CDR3 DNA reads TGCAGCGTTCGACAGGGACGATCCTACAATGAGCAGTACTTC. Encoded protein: CSVRQGRSYNEQYF.

V gene TRBV4-3 combines with J gene TRBJ1-3; TRBD1 might be the D (5 bases). V was pared by 4 bases and J by 0 bases, with 16 bases between. The germline V gene encodes CDR1 LGHNA and CDR2 YSLEER. CDR3 length: 17 amino acids. CDR3 loop: CASSRSGTALSGNTIYF. CDR3 nucleotides: TGCGCCAGCAGCCGATCCGGGACTGCCCTCTCTGGAAACACCATATATTTT.

In its sample, this clonotype was seen a few times. V usage is TRBV29-1 and J usage is TRBJ2-3; TRBD2 agrees at 8 bases. The germline gives CDR1 SQVTM, CDR2 ANQGSEA. V shed 8 bases, J shed 3 bases, and the junction held 7 bases outside the gene matches. The CDR3 has 13 amino acids. This CDR3 reads CSIPGLVTDTQYF. The CDR3 nucleotides are TGCAGCATCCCGGGACTAGTGACAGATACGCAGTATTTT.

The chain uses TRBV7-9 and TRBJ2-1; the match to TRBD2 covers 12 bases. The CDR3 consists of 16 residues. Germline values: CDR1 SEHNR, CDR2 FQNEAQ (reference sequence). J was trimmed by 7 bases and V by 4 bases; bases with no gene match: 8. The CDR3 loop is CASSSLTSGGWNEQFF. CDR3 nucleotide sequence: TGTGCCAGCAGCTCCCTTACTAGCGGGGGGTGGAATGAGCAGTTCTTC.

This clonotype was counted a few times. The V and J genes are TRBV12-3 or TRBV12-4 and TRBJ1-2; 7 bases fit TRBD1. V dropped 6 bases and J dropped 3; count of bases not matched to a gene: 7. The CDR3 runs to 14 residues. CDR3 in DNA: TGTGCCAGCAGGCGATCCGGGACAGACTATGGCTACACCTTC. As protein: CASRRSGTDYGYTF.

V is TRBV7-2 and J is TRBJ2-7; possible D gene TRBD2, 7 bases. The CDR3 consists of 15 residues. The germline V gene has CDR1 SGHTA and CDR2 FQGNSA. V dropped 3 bases and J dropped 3 bases, with 15 bases sitting between them. The DNA of the CDR3 is TGTGCCAGCAGCTTTGAGGGGGGGCAGAACTACGAGCAGTACTTC. It yields the protein CASSFEGGQNYEQYF.

DNA for the CDR3: TGTGCCAGCAGCTTAGTGGGGGGAGGATACACCGGGGAGCTGTTTTTT. This translates into CASSLVGGGYTGELFF. The chain couples TRBV7-2 to TRBJ2-2; D might be TRBD2 (6 bases). Per germline, CDR1 SGHTA and CDR2 FQGNSA. There are 16 residues in the CDR3. V was trimmed by 1 base and J by 3 bases, leaving 12 bases between them.

V and J are TRBV12-3 or TRBV12-4 and TRBJ2-3, with 7 bases matching TRBD1. The CDR3 has 16 amino acids. J gave up 0 bases and V 7 bases, and 10 bases lay outside the gene matches. CDR3 loop: CASNPGQESSTDTQYF. The CDR3 coding sequence is TGTGCCAGCAACCCAGGACAGGAATCTAGCACAGATACGCAGTATTTT.

This chain's CDR3 is CATSDRAGGGSDTQYF. As DNA, the CDR3 is TGTGCCACCAGTGACCGAGCGGGGGGAGGATCAGATACGCAGTATTTT. The chain joins TRBV24-1 to TRBJ2-3, with 9 bases matching TRBD2. The CDR3 sequence is 16 residues long. Losses at the gene ends were 4 bases for V and 4 bases for J; bases not matched to a gene: 8. Germline-derived CDR1 and CDR2 are KGHDR and SFDVKD.

This chain uses TRBV28 with TRBJ2-1; TRBD2 is a possible D gene (6 bases). CDR3 length: 17 amino acids. Germline CDR1 reads MDHEN; CDR2 reads SYDVKM. V was trimmed by 6 bases and J by 4 bases, leaving 22 bases between them. The DNA for the CDR3 is TGTGCCAGCAGGCCTGGGAAAGTGCGGGAATCTTACAATGAGCAGTTCTTC. Protein: CASRPGKVRESYNEQFF.

This sequence joins TRBV7-3 and TRBJ2-1; 8 positions match TRBD2. Germline CDR1 reads SGHTA; CDR2 reads FQGTGA. V trimming: 1 base; J trimming: 7 bases; junction bases outside the gene matches: 6. The CDR3 runs 15 residues. The CDR3 DNA reads as TGTGCCAGCAGCTTAATGGCGGGAGGACTAAATGAGCAGTTCTTC. Translated, it gives CASSLMAGGLNEQFF.

This clonotype has ten or more counts. V and J are TRBV27 and TRBJ1-2; D is unclear. Germline CDR1 reads MNHEY; CDR2 reads SMNVEV (reference sequence). The CDR3 consists of 13 residues. V was shortened by 5 bases and J by 4 bases, with 11 bases between the two germline ends. CDR3 DNA sequence: TGTGCCAGCAGTCGCGACGTCCTCTATGGCTACACCTTC. Residues: CASSRDVLYGYTF.

This clonotype was observed a few times. This chain links TRBV24-1 with TRBJ2-6; no definite D call. V was clipped by 3 bases and J by 3 bases, with 14 bases between them. The CDR3 covers 17 residues. The germline CDR1 and CDR2 sequences are KGHDR and SFDVKD. The CDR3 loop reads CATSDPTQVSGANVLTF. The CDR3 DNA reads TGTGCCACCAGTGATCCGACTCAGGTTAGTGGGGCCAACGTCCTGACTTTC.

This clonotype occurred a few times. The chain carries TRBV7-9 and TRBJ1-1; D may be TRBD1 (5 bases). Germline CDR1 is SEHNR and CDR2 is FQNEAQ (reference sequence). The CDR3 consists of 15 residues. The ends were cut back, 5 bases at V and 4 bases at J, with 17 bases in the middle. The CDR3 loop reads CASSPGPLWGTEAFF. CDR3 DNA: TGTGCCAGCAGCCCGGGACCACTGTGGGGCACTGAAGCTTTCTTT.

The chain recombines TRBV5-1 with TRBJ2-1; D is perhaps TRBD1 (6 bases). CDR3 length equals 15 residues. Looked up from germline, CDR1 is SGHRS and CDR2 is YFSETQ. V lost 4 bases and J lost 5, with 16 bases in between. The CDR3 DNA reads as TGCGCCAGCAGCATACAGGGACAATGGAACAATGAGCAGTTCTTC. Protein sequence: CASSIQGQWNNEQFF.

This chain uses TRBV7-3 with TRBJ2-1, with TRBD2 matching 9 bases. This CDR3 is built from 15 residues. CDR1 SGHTA and CDR2 FQGTGA come from the germline V gene. V was clipped by 4 bases and J by 6 bases; unmatched bases: 7. The CDR3 here is CASSYLAGEFNEQFF. The CDR3 DNA reads TGTGCCAGCAGCTATTTAGCGGGAGAATTCAATGAGCAGTTCTTC.

This clonotype was observed a handful of times. This chain uses TRBV20-1 with TRBJ1-2; TRBD1 aligns across 7 bases. The germline gives CDR1 DFQATT, CDR2 SNEGSKA (reference sequence). The V gene end was trimmed by 4 bases and the J gene end by 4 bases; junction bases not matched to a gene: 9. The CDR3 loop spans 14 amino acids. The CDR3 DNA follows: TGCAGTGCTATGAGGACAGGATTCGGCTATGGCTACACCTTC. Translating gives CSAMRTGFGYGYTF.

The chain combines TRBV5-1 with TRBJ2-5, with D perhaps TRBD1 (6 bases). V lost 3 bases, J lost 2 bases, and 11 bases lay in between. CDR3 length equals 14 residues. Germline V gives CDR1 SGHRS, CDR2 YFSETQ. This CDR3 is CASSSGTSQETQYF. Written as DNA, the CDR3 is TGCGCCAGCAGCTCGGGGACATCTCAAGAGACCCAGTACTTC. The variable domain in full, with the rest retrieved from reference TRBV5-1 and TRBJ2-5, is KAGVTQTPRYLIKTRGQQVTLSCSPISGHRSVSWYQQTPGQGLQFLFEYFSETQRNKGNFPGRFSGRQFSNSRSEMNVSTLELGDSALYLCASSSGTSQETQYFGPGTRLLVL.